Described below is a single T cell receptor beta chain sequence and its context. Authors' methods: Quantification of nucleated cells was approximated via reference gene primer amplification. The table came from immunoSEQ multiplex PCR; TCRdb's copy has only in-frame clones and leaves some out. V, J and clone size were drawn from that table, and D and trimming were deduced from the DNA. The sample has approximately 180,000 clones; approximately 86% are singletons. The data stem from a study of blood T cell repertoires in COVID-19. Across the whole study: Researchers got acute and convalescent COVID-19 samples from the United States, Italy and Spain. The analysed material was cDNA or gDNA that came from T cells, B-cell-depleted T cells, or PBMCs.

The CDR3 spans 13 residues. The germline V and J ends were trimmed by 10 bases and 0 bases, with 12 bases remaining between them. Sequencing input: peripheral blood. The chain couples TRBV12-3 or TRBV12-4 to TRBJ1-1; D not certain. The TCR originated in a woman aged 45-65 years with acute or convalescent COVID-19. CDR3 residues: CATRRTMNTEAFF. CDR3 nucleotides: TGTGCCACCAGAAGAACTATGAACACTGAAGCTTTCTTT.